The rows below give T cell receptor beta chains drawn from one sample of a study of control samples from healthy donors and cancer patients. Libraries were prepared by immunoSEQ multiplex PCR; TCRdb keeps only in-frame clonotypes and omits some of them. In the table there are 170,000 or so clones, about 94% of which are singletons. Material for sequencing was blood. The source of these receptors is a woman aged 40 to 55 in good health. Both conserved end residues are part of each CDR3. The D gene is left open where the match is weak. Clone size is not always given. Where it is, it says once, few, many or a class for expanded clones.

J gene | D gene | V gene | CDR3 length | clone size | CDR3 DNA | CDR3 protein
TRBJ2-3 | - | TRBV2 | 12 | - | TGTGCCAGCATCATAACAGGTCTCGCGCAGTATTTT | CASIITGLAQYF
TRBJ1-1 | - | TRBV30 | 14 | - | TGTGCCTGGAGTGTACTAGGAAAGAGCACTGAAGCTTTCTTT | CAWSVLGKSTEAFF
TRBJ1-1 | TRBD1 | TRBV6-2/TRBV6-3 | 14 | - | TGTGCCAGCAGTTACGACAGGGCGAACACTGAAGCTTTCTTT | CASSYDRANTEAFF
TRBJ1-2 | - | TRBV7-3 | 13 | - | TGTGCCAGCAGCTTATCGGGGGGCTATGGCTACACCTTC | CASSLSGGYGYTF
TRBJ1-1 | - | TRBV15 | 13 | - | TGTGCCACCAGCAGTCTTTGGGTTTCTGAAGCTTTCTTT | CATSSLWVSEAFF
TRBJ2-1 | - | TRBV7-2 | 15 | - | TGTGCCAGCAGCTTAGCAGGGGACGGCTACAATGAGCAGTTCTTC | CASSLAGDGYNEQFF
TRBJ1-5 | TRBD1 | TRBV30 | 13 | - | TGTGCCTGGAGTAGACAGGGAGGTCAGCCCCAGCATTTT | CAWSRQGGQPQHF
TRBJ2-5 | - | TRBV10-3 | 17 | - | TGTGCCATCAGTGAGTCAGTCGGGGGTAGTGGGTTAGAGACCCAGTACTTC | CAISESVGGSGLETQYF
TRBJ2-3 | - | TRBV12-5 | 16 | - | TGTGCTAGTGGTTTCCCCTCCCGCTACCCCACAGATACGCAGTATTTT | CASGFPSRYPTDTQYF
TRBJ2-5 | - | TRBV7-9 | 12 | - | TGTGCCAGCAGCTTATGGGATGGACCCCAGTACTTC | CASSLWDGPQYF
TRBJ1-2 | - | TRBV7-9 | 17 | - | TGTGCCAGCAGCCGGGCGGATCCGGGACGGAGAAGCTATGGCTACACCTTC | CASSRADPGRRSYGYTF
TRBJ1-2 | - | TRBV7-2 | 14 | - | TGTGCCAGCAGCTCCATACAGGATAACTATGGCTACACCTTC | CASSSIQDNYGYTF
TRBJ1-1 | - | TRBV12-3/TRBV12-4 | 12 | - | TGTGCCAGCAGTTTACCCGCCAGTGAAGCTTTCTTT | CASSLPASEAFF
TRBJ1-1 | - | TRBV19 | 13 | - | TGTGCCAGTGGCGAAGAACAGGACACTGAAGCTTTCTTT | CASGEEQDTEAFF
TRBJ1-5 | - | TRBV7-9 | 15 | - | TGTGCCAGCAGCCAGGACCCCCTTAGCAATCAGCCCCAGCATTTT | CASSQDPLSNQPQHF
TRBJ1-4 | TRBD1 | TRBV7-9 | 17 | - | TGTGCCAGCAGCCTGGGGACAGGGAGTCGAACTAATGAAAAACTGTTTTTT | CASSLGTGSRTNEKLFF
TRBJ2-3 | - | TRBV12-3/TRBV12-4 | 12 | once | TGTGCCAGCAGTGGACCCGGGGGTACGCAGTATTTT | CASSGPGGTQYF
TRBJ1-6 | - | TRBV6-5 | 15 | - | TGTGCCAGCAGTTACCGTAGGGTGGTGGGGTCACCCCTCCACTTT | CASSYRRVVGSPLHF
TRBJ1-2 | - | TRBV14 | 15 | - | TGTGCCAGCAGCCAAGGGGGGGCAGCTAACTATGGCTACACCTTC | CASSQGGAANYGYTF
TRBJ2-1 | TRBD2 | TRBV13 | 16 | - | TGTGTCAGCAGTCAACGGACTAGCCGATCCTACAATGAGCAGTTCTTC | CVSSQRTSRSYNEQFF
TRBJ1-2 | - | TRBV5-6 | 13 | - | TGTGCCAGCAGCTTGGGCAGAAACTATGGCTACACCTTC | CASSLGRNYGYTF
TRBJ1-1 | - | TRBV27 | 13 | - | TGTGCCAGCAGTTTCCTAAAGAACACTGAAGCTTTCTTT | CASSFLKNTEAFF
TRBJ1-5 | - | TRBV19 | 15 | - | TGTGCCAGTATAGAGGGCAGGGTGGATAATCAGCCCCAGCATTTT | CASIEGRVDNQPQHF
TRBJ1-2 | - | TRBV30 | 16 | - | TGTGCCTGGAGTGGGGACCCCGGGACGCTAAACTATGGCTACACCTTC | CAWSGDPGTLNYGYTF
TRBJ2-2 | - | TRBV9 | 16 | - | TGTGCCAGCAGCGTAGCAGGGCAGAAGAACACCGGGGAGCTGTTTTTT | CASSVAGQKNTGELFF
TRBJ2-7 | TRBD1 | TRBV27 | 13 | - | TGTGCCAGCAGTTCCCCAGGGGGACACGAGCAGTACTTC | CASSSPGGHEQYF
TRBJ1-5 | - | TRBV2 | 15 | - | TGTGCCAGCAGTGAAAGGGGCATTAGCAATCAGCCCCAGCATTTT | CASSERGISNQPQHF
TRBJ2-1 | - | TRBV6-5 | 15 | - | TGTGCCAGCAGTTACGGGAGGAGCTCCTACAATGAGCAGTTCTTC | CASSYGRSSYNEQFF
TRBJ2-3 | - | TRBV19 | 15 | - | TGTGCCAGTAGTATAATACTAGCTAGCACAGATACGCAGTATTTT | CASSIILASTDTQYF
TRBJ2-2 | TRBD2 | TRBV5-1 | 16 | - | TGCGCCAGCAGGCCCGGGACTAGCGGTTCCACCGGGGAGCTGTTTTTT | CASRPGTSGSTGELFF
TRBJ2-7 | - | TRBV27 | 12 | - | TGTGCCAGCAGTTTCGGGGTGGGCGAGCAGTACTTC | CASSFGVGEQYF
TRBJ2-3 | - | TRBV20-1 | 11 | - | TGCAGTGCTAGTCCCCTAGATACGCAGTATTTT | CSASPLDTQYF
TRBJ2-4 | - | TRBV3-1/TRBV3-2 | 15 | - | TGTGCCAGCAGCCAAGACTCACACATTGGAAACATTCAGTACTTC | CASSQDSHIGNIQYF
TRBJ2-7 | - | TRBV9 | 15 | - | TGTGCCAGCAGCACCCGGGACCACTCGGCCTCCGAGCAGTACTTC | CASSTRDHSASEQYF
TRBJ2-7 | - | TRBV4-3 | 14 | - | TGCGCCAGCAGCCAAGGGCCGGGGCGCGACGAGCAGTACTTC | CASSQGPGRDEQYF
TRBJ1-6 | - | TRBV5-1 | 16 | once | TGCGCCAGCAGCCTGGGGGTGGGGGGGGACAATTCACCCCTCCACTTT | CASSLGVGGDNSPLHF
TRBJ2-7 | - | TRBV7-9 | 16 | - | TGTGCCAGCAGCACACGACAGGGGAGGGCCCGAGGGGAGCAGTACTTC | CASSTRQGRARGEQYF
TRBJ2-3 | TRBD2 | TRBV30 | 14 | - | TGTGCCGTAACAAGCGGGAGTCACACAGATACGCAGTATTTT | CAVTSGSHTDTQYF
TRBJ1-1 | TRBD1 | TRBV6-2/TRBV6-3 | 17 | - | TGTGCCAGCAGTTTAACACGGGACAGGGTAAAGGGCACTGAAGCTTTCTTT | CASSLTRDRVKGTEAFF
TRBJ2-7 | TRBD2 | TRBV19 | 16 | - | TGTGCCAGTAGTTCCGGACTAGCGGGGACCCCCTACGAGCAGTACTTC | CASSSGLAGTPYEQYF
TRBJ1-2 | TRBD1 | TRBV7-8 | 15 | - | TGTGCCAGCAGCGCAACAGGGACAGGGAACTATGGCTACACCTTC | CASSATGTGNYGYTF
TRBJ1-3 | - | TRBV11-2 | 13 | - | TGTGCCAGCAGCTTAGGGGCGCTCAGCACCATATATTTT | CASSLGALSTIYF
TRBJ2-7 | TRBD2 | TRBV7-2 | 14 | - | TGTGCCAGCAGCGCTAGCGGGAGGTACTACGAGCAGTACTTC | CASSASGRYYEQYF
TRBJ1-1 | - | TRBV2 | 15 | - | TGTGCCAGCAGTAGGCCGGGACAACAGAACACTGAAGCTTTCTTT | CASSRPGQQNTEAFF
TRBJ2-1 | TRBD2 | TRBV2 | 14 | - | TGTGCCAGCAGTGAAGCAACTAGCGGGACTGAGCAGTTCTTC | CASSEATSGTEQFF
TRBJ2-5 | - | TRBV7-8 | 16 | - | TGTGCCAGCAGCTTATTTCGATCCAGAGAGGGCGAGACCCAGTACTTC | CASSLFRSREGETQYF
TRBJ1-2 | TRBD1 | TRBV4-1 | 15 | few | TGCGCCAGCAGCCAGGACCGACAGGGTGCCTATGGCTACACCTTC | CASSQDRQGAYGYTF
TRBJ1-1 | - | TRBV7-6 | 14 | - | TGTGCCAGCAGCTCCCGGGGCGGGAACACTGAAGCTTTCTTT | CASSSRGGNTEAFF
TRBJ1-1 | - | TRBV9 | 12 | - | TGTGCCAGCAGCGTAGAAGGGGATACAGCTTTCTTT | CASSVEGDTAFF
TRBJ2-3 | TRBD2 | TRBV28 | 17 | - | TGTGCCAGCAGTCCCGGGACTAGCGGGGGTAGAACAGATACGCAGTATTTT | CASSPGTSGGRTDTQYF